The text below deals with one TCR beta chain. The antigen remains unidentified. Profiling relied on immunoSEQ multiplex PCR, and the TCRdb table lists in-frame clones only, not all of them. The sample includes more than 110,000 clones, around 90% of them seen just once. The data derive from a study of T cell responses to AZD1222 COVID-19 vaccine. Background on the study: Doses given second, at about 4 or about 12 weeks, were pooled. The study's findings and limits: White British ancestry dominated among donors, who included more females, and clonal diversity was possibly underestimated. Sampling that yielded the repertoires occurred only after the peak T cell response.

The V end lost 5 bases, the J end lost 7 bases, and 6 bases lay between the germline ends. Per the germline V gene, CDR1 is MDHEN and CDR2 is SYDVKM. This CDR3 comprises 11 residues. The clonotype originates from an adult in good health. The sample here was peripheral blood, taken on day 0 of AZD1222 vaccination. The V gene is TRBV28, the J gene TRBJ2-1; D is possibly TRBD2 (6 bases). Here the CDR3 reads CASSGGNEQFF. CDR3 bases: TGTGCCAGCAGTGGAGGGAATGAGCAGTTCTTC.